This TCR beta chain was sequenced during a study of T cell repertoires in ileal Crohn's disease. Whole-study results and caveats: High-frequency clones were more common in sorted CD8 than CD4 cells.

About this clone itself: Antigen unknown.

Roughly 470 nanograms of biopsy DNA per sample underwent TCRB immunosequencing. Libraries were prepared by immunoSEQ multiplex PCR; TCRdb keeps only in-frame clonotypes and omits some of them. The table has around 15,000 clones, approximately 90% seen once; the top ten hold approximately 4%. Germline values: CDR1 MDHEN, CDR2 SYDVKM. This CDR3 comprises 15 residues. Trimming took 5 bases from V and 4 from J, leaving 15 bases between them. The clonotype comes from an adult with Crohn's disease. The sequenced sample was ileal tissue. The chain couples TRBV28 to TRBJ1-3; D may be TRBD1 (6 bases). The CDR3 spells CASSTTGRSGNTIYF. CDR3 in DNA: TGTGCCAGCAGTACAACAGGGAGATCAGGAAACACCATATATTTT. Variable domain in full (rest from reference TRBV28 and TRBJ1-3): DVKVTQSSRYLVKRTGEKVFLECVQDMDHENMFWYRQDPGLGLRLIYFSYDVKMKEKGDIPEGYSVSREKKERFSLILESASTNQTSMYLCASSTTGRSGNTIYFGEGSWLTVV.